The 27 T cell receptor beta chains listed next were all sequenced from one sample in a study of cytomegalovirus exposure and HLA in healthy donors. PCR primers comprised 60 Vbeta and 13 Jbeta primers. Some clones are missing from TCRdb's copy, which holds only in-frame ones; the method was immunoSEQ multiplex PCR. The profile shows around 70,000 clones, 60% to 75% of them singletons. The specimen was PBMCs. The receptors derive from a man aged 65 to 85 in good health and CMV-seronegative.

This rearrangement joins TRBV5-4 to TRBJ1-3, with D possibly matching TRBD1 (5 bases). V gave up 2 bases and J gave up 2 bases, with 8 bases separating them. CDR1 and CDR2 from the germline V gene are SGHNT and YYREEE (reference sequence). CDR3 length: 14 residues. The CDR3 region is CASSFDSTGNTIYF. The CDR3 bases are TGTGCCAGCAGCTTCGACAGTACTGGAAACACCATATATTTT. Looking up the rest from reference TRBV5-4 and TRBJ1-3 gives the full variable domain: ETGVTQSPTHLIKTRGQQVTLRCSSQSGHNTVSWYQQALGQGPQFIFQYYREEENGRGNFPPRFSGLQFPNYSSELNVNALELDDSALYLCASSFDSTGNTIYFGEGSWLTVV.

This chain links TRBV18 with TRBJ2-2, with D hard to call. Trimming removed 0 bases at V and 4 bases at J, with 9 bases between. Germline V gene lookup returns CDR1 KGHSH and CDR2 LQKENI. The CDR3 runs 15 residues. In nucleotides, the CDR3 is TGTGCCAGCTCACCACCGGGCTATACCACCGGGGAGCTGTTTTTT. Encoded protein: CASSPPGYTTGELFF.

There are a few counts of this clone. This chain joins TRBV7-2 and TRBJ2-3; D remains unclear. Per the germline V gene, CDR1 is SGHTA and CDR2 is FQGNSA. This CDR3 has 12 amino acids. The ends were cut back, 5 bases at V and 6 bases at J, with 9 bases in the middle. CDR3 region: CASSHTQDTQYF. CDR3 DNA sequence: TGTGCCAGCAGCCATACGCAGGATACGCAGTATTTT.

This clone was seen only a few times. The chain combines TRBV6-5 with TRBJ1-5, with a tentative D call TRBD1 (6 bases). CDR1 and CDR2 from the germline V gene are MNHEY and SVGAGI. V was shortened by 6 bases and J by 2 bases, with 11 bases between the two germline ends. This CDR3 is built from 14 residues. The CDR3 is CASRPNRGNQPQHF. Here the CDR3 DNA reads TGTGCCAGCAGGCCTAACAGGGGCAATCAGCCCCAGCATTTT.

This chain links TRBV4-1 with TRBJ2-1, with a weak D call TRBD1 (5 bases). The CDR3 is made up of 16 amino acids. Germline values: CDR1 MGHRA, CDR2 YSYEKL. The V gene lost 2 bases and the J gene lost 0 bases, with 11 bases spanning the gap. The chain's CDR3 is CASSQLDILSYNEQFF. DNA of the CDR3: TGCGCCAGCAGCCAACTGGACATTCTCTCCTACAATGAGCAGTTCTTC.

This sequence joins TRBV6-5 and TRBJ1-2, with D hard to call. CDR1 and CDR2 (germline): MNHEY, SVGAGI. The CDR3 covers 15 residues. V was cut by 9 bases and J by 0 bases, with 17 bases left in between. The CDR3 here is CASSPEGFANYGYTF. As DNA, the CDR3 is TGTGCCAGTTCCCCCGAGGGTTTTGCTAACTATGGCTACACCTTC.

The V gene is TRBV7-2, the J gene TRBJ2-7, with D possibly matching TRBD1 (6 bases). The CDR3 totals 15 residues. V was trimmed by 4 bases and J by 0 bases, leaving 13 bases between them. Germline-derived CDR1 and CDR2 are SGHTA and FQGNSA. In DNA form, the CDR3 reads TGTGCCAGCAGCTCCGGGACATTGAGCTCCTACGAGCAGTACTTC. Its protein is CASSSGTLSSYEQYF.

A few counts support this clone. The CDR3 DNA reads as TGTGCCTGGAGTGTGGACAGGGTTGGCACCTTC. It is translated as CAWSVDRVGTF. J is TRBJ1-2 and V is TRBV30; TRBD1 matches 8 bases. V gave up 0 bases and J gave up 13 bases; unmatched junction bases: 4. Germline CDR1 reads GTSNPN; CDR2 reads SVGIG (reference sequence). This CDR3 spans 11 amino acids.

Only one count was recorded for this clone. Here the CDR3 reads CASSRSVGGLYGYTF. CDR3 coding DNA: TGTGCCAGCAGCCGTTCAGTAGGGGGCCTCTATGGCTACACCTTC. This chain joins TRBV7-6 and TRBJ1-2; 7 nucleotides agree with TRBD1. J gave up 4 bases and V 5 bases, and 10 bases lay outside the gene matches. Germline V gene data show CDR1 as SGHVS and CDR2 as FNYEAQ. The CDR3 runs to 15 residues.

The V gene is TRBV6-1, the J gene TRBJ2-1; 7 bases are a match to TRBD1. The germline V gene has CDR1 MNHNS and CDR2 SASEGT. Germline trimming cut 3 bases from V and 4 bases from J; bases unmatched to any gene: 6. This CDR3 has 15 residues. DNA of the CDR3: TGTGCCAGCAGTGACCCACGACAGGGTTACAATGAGCAGTTCTTC. Its translation is CASSDPRQGYNEQFF.

Concerning this clone itself: Different DNA sequences within this sample yield the same CDR3. This sequence joins TRBV7-2 and TRBJ2-7; TRBD1 matches at 9 bases. J gave up 1 base and V 0 bases, and 1 base lay outside the gene matches. CDR1 and CDR2 (germline): SGHTA, FQGNSA. CDR3 length equals 15 residues. The CDR3 DNA reads as TGTGCCAGCAGCTTAGCCGGGACAGGGTCCTACGAGCAGTACTTC. The encoded protein is CASSLAGTGSYEQYF.

The chain uses TRBV28 and TRBJ1-1, with D perhaps TRBD1 (5 bases). Germline V gives CDR1 MDHEN, CDR2 SYDVKM. This CDR3 has 13 residues. Trimming stripped 5 bases from V and 1 base from J, with 8 bases between. The CDR3 DNA sequence: TGTGCCAGCAGTAGACAGCCGAACACTGAAGCTTTCTTT. Its protein product is CASSRQPNTEAFF. The full variable domain, its missing parts supplied by reference TRBV28 and TRBJ1-1, is DVKVTQSSRYLVKRTGEKVFLECVQDMDHENMFWYRQDPGLGLRLIYFSYDVKMKEKGDIPEGYSVSREKKERFSLILESASTNQTSMYLCASSRQPNTEAFFGQGTRLTVV.

This clone appeared a single time. The gene calls are TRBV30 and TRBJ2-7, with D perhaps TRBD2 (5 bases). There are 15 residues in the CDR3. Germline CDR1 reads GTSNPN; CDR2 reads SVGIG (reference sequence). V dropped 1 base and J dropped 0 bases, with 13 bases sitting between them. CDR3 protein: CAWSGVSAPSYEQYF. CDR3 bases: TGTGCCTGGAGTGGGGTTAGCGCCCCCTCCTACGAGCAGTACTTC. The whole variable domain, filled in from reference TRBV30 and TRBJ2-7, reads SQTIHQWPATLVQPVGSPLSLECTVEGTSNPNLYWYRQAAGRGLQLLFYSVGIGQISSEVPQNLSASRPQDRQFILSSKKLLLSDSGFYLCAWSGVSAPSYEQYFGPGTRLTVT.

The chain has TRBV6-6 and TRBJ2-1; D unresolved. The CDR3 spans 14 residues. Trimming shortened V by 0 bases and J by 4 bases, and 7 bases separated the two germline ends. CDR1 MNHNY and CDR2 SVGAGI come from the germline V gene (reference sequence). CDR3 nucleotides: TGTGCCAGCAGTTACTCTCACGGTTACAATGAGCAGTTCTTC. It codes for CASSYSHGYNEQFF.

This clone was found once. The rearrangement uses TRBV5-6 and TRBJ2-5; 8 positions match TRBD2. This CDR3 has 15 amino acids. Germline CDR1 SGHDT, CDR2 YYEEEE. Germline trimming cut 4 bases from V and 3 bases from J; bases unmatched to any gene: 8. CDR3 amino acids: CASSPGLAEEETQYF. In DNA form, the CDR3 reads TGTGCCAGCAGCCCTGGACTAGCTGAAGAAGAGACCCAGTACTTC.

The CDR3 bases are TGTGCCAGCAACACCCTAGCCCTAACAGGGCTAAATTCACCCCTCCACTTT. Translated: CASNTLALTGLNSPLHF. The V call is TRBV28, the J call TRBJ1-6; possibly TRBD1 for D (6 bases). The CDR3 extends over 17 amino acids. The V gene lost 7 bases and the J gene lost 7 bases, with 23 bases spanning the gap. Per the germline V gene, CDR1 is MDHEN and CDR2 is SYDVKM.

This sequence joins TRBV11-3 and TRBJ2-7, with 9 positions matching TRBD2. The CDR3 spans 17 residues. Germline CDR1 SGHNT, CDR2 YENEEA. V was clipped by 7 bases and J by 4 bases; unmatched bases: 17. CDR3: CASTPGASSGNTYEQYF. Here the CDR3 DNA reads TGTGCCAGCACCCCCGGGGCCTCTAGCGGGAATACTTACGAGCAGTACTTC.

The chain has TRBV10-3 and TRBJ2-5; D gene unclear. Germline values: CDR1 ENHRY, CDR2 SYGVKD. Trimming took off 6 bases at V and 2 bases at J, with 7 bases between the two ends. The CDR3 sequence is 12 residues long. This CDR3 reads CAISQTQETQYF. CDR3 bases: TGTGCCATCAGCCAAACACAAGAGACCCAGTACTTC.

A single count supports this clone. V and J are TRBV5-1 and TRBJ2-5; D might be TRBD2 (5 bases). The CDR3 covers 14 residues. The V gene lost 2 bases and the J gene lost 2 bases, with 10 bases spanning the gap. In germline, CDR1 is SGHRS, CDR2 YFSETQ. The CDR3, as DNA: TGCGCCAGCAGCTTCGGACTCCAACAAGAGACCCAGTACTTC. This encodes CASSFGLQQETQYF.

This chain joins TRBV6-5 and TRBJ2-7; TRBD1 matches 8 bases. CDR3 size: 14 residues. The germline V gene encodes CDR1 MNHEY and CDR2 SVGAGI. V lost 6 bases, J lost 0 bases, and 4 bases stayed unmatched. The CDR3 here is CASRRTGTSYEQYF. CDR3 DNA: TGTGCCAGCAGAAGGACAGGGACCTCCTACGAGCAGTACTTC.

The rearrangement joins TRBV7-2 to TRBJ2-3, with 7 positions matching TRBD2. Germline V gene lookup returns CDR1 SGHTA and CDR2 FQGNSA. CDR3 size: 17 residues. The V segment lost 2 bases and the J segment 4 bases; nucleotides outside the gene matches: 12. The CDR3 DNA reads TGTGCCAGCAGCTTAAGGCCGAGGGCTAGCGGTTCAGATACGCAGTATTTT. This translates into CASSLRPRASGSDTQYF.

The chain joins TRBV19 to TRBJ2-2; 8 bases are shared with TRBD1. Per the germline V gene, CDR1 is LNHDA and CDR2 is SQIVND (reference sequence). V lost 6 bases to trimming and J lost 0 bases; unmatched junction nucleotides: 6. CDR3 length equals 16 residues. This chain's CDR3 is CASSLQGAANTGELFF. CDR3 sequence (DNA): TGTGCCAGTAGCCTGCAGGGGGCCGCGAACACCGGGGAGCTGTTTTTT.

This clone has a single count. The chain recombines TRBV5-6 with TRBJ1-2; the match to TRBD1 covers 7 bases. Trimming removed 4 bases from V and 6 bases from J; junction bases left unmatched: 12. There are 15 residues in the CDR3. Germline V gene sequence: CDR1 SGHDT, CDR2 YYEEEE. For the CDR3, the DNA is TGTGCCAGCAGCCAAAAAATGACAGGGATCCATGGCTACACCTTC. It specifies CASSQKMTGIHGYTF.

This chain links TRBV16 with TRBJ2-4; D may be TRBD1 (5 bases). Trimming took off 1 base at V and 4 bases at J, with 11 bases between the two ends. The CDR3 spans 15 residues. The germline V gene has CDR1 KGHSY and CDR2 FQNENV. The CDR3 region is CASSQWGAGKNIQYF. The DNA of the CDR3 is TGTGCCAGCAGCCAATGGGGTGCAGGGAAAAACATTCAGTACTTC.

This clone occurred once. One junction end does not reproduce the germline sequence, and a read error may be involved. The chain combines TRBV7-9 with TRBJ2-1; TRBD2 agrees at 7 bases. In germline, CDR1 is SEHNR, CDR2 FQNEAQ (reference sequence). The CDR3 has 18 residues. CDR3 DNA sequence: TGTTCCAGCAGCTTAGCGGAGTACTGGACTAGGGACCCCGGAGAGCAGTTCTTC. It codes for CSSSLAEYWTRDPGEQFF. The full variable domain, in which reference TRBV7-9 and TRBJ2-1 provide the parts outside the CDR3, is DTGVSQNPRHKITKRGQNVTFRCDPISEHNRLYWYRQTLGQGPEFLTYFQNEAQLEKSRLLSDRFSAERPKGSFSTLEIQRTEQGDSAMYLCSSSLAEYWTRDPGEQFFGPGTRLTVL.

V usage is TRBV6-6 and J usage is TRBJ2-7; possible D gene TRBD1, 7 bases. The CDR3 has 15 residues. The V and J ends lost 6 bases and 1 base respectively, with 16 bases between them. Germline V lookup: CDR1 MNHNY, CDR2 SVGAGI (reference sequence). CDR3 nucleotides: TGTGCCAGCAGGATGGGGGGACAGTCTTCCTACGAGCAGTACTTC. Translated: CASRMGGQSSYEQYF.

This clone was counted once. This chain links TRBV10-1 with TRBJ2-7, with 11 bases aligning to TRBD2. V trimming: 0 bases; J trimming: 1 base; junction bases outside the gene matches: 2. The germline V gene encodes CDR1 WNHNN and CDR2 SYGVQD (reference sequence). The CDR3 loop spans 16 amino acids. The CDR3 coding sequence is TGCGCCAGCAGTGAGTCGCGGACTAGCGGGTCCTACGAGCAGTACTTC. It encodes CASSESRTSGSYEQYF.